This is a list of T cell receptor beta chains from one sample in a study of shared clonotypes between healthy human individuals. TCRdb's copy holds only in-frame clones and misses some; the assay was immunoSEQ multiplex PCR. The data contain 1.5 million to 1.9 million clones, approximately 98% of them singletons. The sequenced sample was naive CD4+ T cells sorted from blood. The origin of the receptors is a man aged 30-40 years in good health. CDR3s include the opening cysteine and the closing phenylalanine or tryptophan. The D gene is left open where the match is weak. Size is stated for part of the rows, as once, few or many counts, or as a class when the clone is expanded.

TRBJ2-1 . TRBV27 . CASSFGWSHNEQFF TGTGCCAGCAGTTTTGGGTGGTCCCACAATGAGCAGTTCTTC
TRBJ2-7 . TRBV18 . CASSPRAGLGGEQYF TGTGCCAGCTCACCACGAGCAGGGCTGGGCGGCGAGCAGTACTTC
TRBJ2-2 . TRBV11-2 . CASSRHGVTGELFF TGTGCCAGCAGCCGGCATGGCGTCACCGGGGAGCTGTTTTTT
TRBJ2-5 . TRBV7-7 once CASSPTAATQETQYF TGTGCTAGCAGCCCTACCGCCGCGACCCAAGAGACCCAGTACTTC
TRBJ2-3 . TRBV7-6 . CASRNHGSLADTQYF TGTGCCAGCCGAAACCACGGGAGTCTGGCAGATACGCAGTATTTT
TRBJ2-1 TRBD2 TRBV30 . CAWSVLAGDNEQFF TGTGCCTGGAGTGTACTAGCGGGAGACAATGAGCAGTTCTTC
TRBJ1-2 . TRBV9 . CASSGDPSLGGYTF TGTGCCAGCAGCGGGGACCCTAGCCTCGGGGGCTACACCTTC
TRBJ2-7 . TRBV18 . CASSPPMLVEQYF TGTGCCAGCTCACCGCCGATGCTGGTCGAGCAGTACTTC
TRBJ2-6 TRBD1 TRBV25-1 once CASSRTGVSGANVLTF TGTGCCAGCAGTCGAACAGGGGTTTCTGGGGCCAACGTCCTGACTTTC
TRBJ2-7 . TRBV5-1 . CASSLVAAGSYEQYF TGCGCCAGCAGCTTGGTGGCGGCCGGGTCCTACGAGCAGTACTTC
TRBJ1-5 . TRBV19 . CASSGRRPNQPQHF TGTGCCAGTAGTGGGCGACGGCCGAATCAGCCCCAGCATTTT
TRBJ1-2 . TRBV29-1 . CSVGGGNYGYTF TGCAGCGTTGGGGGGGGTAACTATGGCTACACCTTC
TRBJ2-7 TRBD2 TRBV18 . CASSRTSGSYEQYF TGTGCCAGCTCCCGGACTAGCGGGTCCTACGAGCAGTACTTC
TRBJ2-7 . TRBV19 . CASSNSYEQYF TGTGCCAGTTCGAACTCCTACGAGCAGTACTTC
TRBJ2-1 TRBD2 TRBV6-5 . CASSSIAGEGRQFF TGTGCCAGCAGTTCCATAGCGGGAGAGGGGCGGCAGTTCTTC
TRBJ1-5 . TRBV28 . CASSLGLQPQHF TGTGCCAGCAGTTTAGGACTTCAGCCCCAGCATTTT
TRBJ2-1 . TRBV5-1 . CASSLATDSSYNEQFF TGCGCCAGCAGCTTGGCCACGGACAGTTCCTACAATGAGCAGTTCTTC
TRBJ1-5 TRBD1 TRBV6-6 once CASSYIGQENQPQHF TGTGCCAGCAGTTACATTGGACAGGAAAATCAGCCCCAGCATTTT
TRBJ2-2 TRBD2 TRBV5-1 . CASSVTGGTNTGELFF TGCGCCAGCAGCGTGACGGGAGGGACGAACACCGGGGAGCTGTTTTTT
TRBJ2-1 TRBD2 TRBV2 . CASSEKGLAGYNEQFF TGTGCCAGCAGTGAAAAGGGACTAGCGGGTTACAATGAGCAGTTCTTC
TRBJ2-5 . TRBV7-2 once CASSLNPSETQYF TGTGCCAGCAGCTTAAACCCCTCAGAGACCCAGTACTTC
TRBJ2-1 TRBD2 TRBV4-1 once CASSTTSKASGYNEQFF TGCGCCAGCAGCACCACAAGCAAGGCTAGCGGCTACAATGAGCAGTTCTTC
TRBJ2-3 . TRBV7-6 . CASSLSRGRDTQYF TGTGCCAGCAGCCTGAGCAGGGGAAGAGATACGCAGTATTTT
TRBJ2-7 . TRBV11-1 . CASSLGGSYEQYF TGTGCCAGCAGCTTAGGGGGTAGCTACGAGCAGTACTTC
TRBJ2-3 . TRBV9 . CASNYIHTDTQYF TGTGCCAGCAACTACATACATACAGATACGCAGTATTTT
TRBJ2-7 TRBD1 TRBV11-3 . CASSKGQGGSYEQYF TGTGCCAGCAGCAAGGGACAGGGCGGCTCCTACGAGCAGTACTTC
TRBJ2-2 . TRBV11-2 once CASSFNAGELFF TGTGCCAGCAGCTTCAACGCCGGGGAGCTGTTTTTT
TRBJ1-2 . TRBV27 . CASSSTLNTEGFGYTF TGTGCCAGCAGTTCCACTTTGAATACGGAAGGGTTTGGCTACACCTTC
TRBJ2-3 . TRBV12-5 once CASAGDLRADTQYF TGTGCTAGTGCGGGAGACCTCAGGGCAGATACGCAGTATTTT
TRBJ2-5 TRBD1 TRBV27 . CASSFDRASPQETQYF TGTGCCAGCAGTTTTGACAGGGCTAGCCCCCAAGAGACCCAGTACTTC
TRBJ2-3 TRBD2 TRBV15 . CATSSGKLAVVGDTQYF TGTGCCACCAGCAGTGGGAAACTAGCGGTTGTTGGGGATACGCAGTATTTT
TRBJ2-1 TRBD2 TRBV19 . CASSMSTSGRANEQFF TGTGCCAGTAGTATGTCGACTAGCGGGAGGGCCAACGAGCAGTTCTTC
TRBJ1-4 . TRBV2 . CASSVSANEKLFF TGTGCCAGCAGTGTGTCAGCTAATGAAAAACTGTTTTTT
TRBJ2-3 . TRBV9 . CASSVGSKQTTDTQYF TGTGCCAGCAGCGTAGGGTCTAAACAGACCACAGATACGCAGTATTTT
TRBJ2-5 TRBD1 TRBV29-1 once CSVIRTGTFGETQYF TGCAGCGTCATAAGGACAGGGACCTTCGGTGAGACCCAGTACTTC
TRBJ1-5 . TRBV7-9 . CASSPLGTYNQPQHF TGTGCCAGCAGCCCCTTGGGGACATACAATCAGCCCCAGCATTTT
TRBJ1-1 TRBD1 TRBV5-1 . CASSAKQGAGNTEAFF TGCGCCAGCAGCGCAAAACAGGGGGCTGGGAACACTGAAGCTTTCTTT
TRBJ1-2 . TRBV9 . CASSVGASIYGYTF TGTGCCAGCAGCGTAGGGGCTTCTATCTATGGCTACACCTTC
TRBJ2-5 TRBD2 TRBV29-1 . CSSGGPWESETQYF TGCAGCTCGGGGGGACCCTGGGAGTCAGAGACCCAGTACTTC
TRBJ2-1 TRBD2 TRBV6-5 once CASSLAGGFSNEQFF TGTGCCAGCAGCCTAGCGGGAGGGTTCTCCAATGAGCAGTTCTTC
TRBJ2-1 TRBD1 TRBV6-1 . CASKAGGGEQFF TGTGCCAGCAAGGCAGGGGGCGGTGAGCAGTTCTTC
TRBJ2-2 . TRBV9 once CASSAHTQTGELFF TGTGCCAGCAGCGCTCATACTCAGACCGGGGAGCTGTTTTTT
TRBJ2-7 TRBD2 TRBV4-1 . CASSSRPGLAGLEAYEQYF TGCGCCAGCAGCTCGAGACCGGGACTAGCGGGTTTGGAGGCCTACGAGCAGTACTTC
TRBJ2-1 . TRBV9 . CASSVGFRGEQFF TGTGCCAGCAGCGTAGGATTCCGTGGTGAGCAGTTCTTC
TRBJ2-1 . TRBV6-1 . CASVDGSSYNEQFF TGTGCCAGCGTGGACGGTAGCTCCTACAATGAGCAGTTCTTC
TRBJ2-3 TRBD2 TRBV15 . CATSSSHGTSGSNTIRTDTQYF TGTGCCACCAGCAGTAGCCATGGGACTAGCGGGAGCAATACGATCCGCACAGATACGCAGTATTTT
TRBJ2-1 TRBD1 TRBV5-5 . CASSSQGVSYNEQFF TGTGCCAGCAGCTCGCAGGGGGTGTCCTACAATGAGCAGTTCTTC
TRBJ2-3 . TRBV10-2 . CASTTSPGTDTQYF TGCGCCAGCACCACCTCCCCCGGTACAGATACGCAGTATTTT
TRBJ2-7 TRBD1 TRBV9 . CASGLGTDYEQYF TGTGCCAGCGGCCTCGGGACAGACTACGAGCAGTACTTC
TRBJ2-3 . TRBV18 . CASSPSSSAYTQYF TGTGCCAGCTCGCCCTCCTCGTCGGCGTATACGCAGTATTTT
TRBJ1-1 . TRBV7-9 . CASSPRGGYRLGAFF TGTGCCAGCAGCCCTCGAGGGGGGTATCGATTGGGAGCTTTCTTT
TRBJ1-1 TRBD1 TRBV5-4 . CASSLTGGASRTEAFF TGTGCCAGCAGCTTGACAGGGGGCGCGAGTCGAACTGAAGCTTTCTTT
TRBJ2-1 TRBD2 TRBV5-1 . CASNPGGTNNEQFF TGCGCCAGCAATCCGGGAGGTACCAACAATGAGCAGTTCTTC
TRBJ2-1 TRBD1 TRBV5-1 . CASSLSQGVYNEQFF TGCGCCAGCAGCTTGAGTCAGGGGGTCTACAATGAGCAGTTCTTC
TRBJ1-5 . TRBV11-2 . CASSLAGSYQPQHF TGTGCCAGCAGCTTAGCTGGTTCGTATCAGCCCCAGCATTTT